This TCR beta chain was sequenced for a study of PD-1 blockade in classical Hodgkin lymphoma. Indicated time point: cycle 4 day 1 (C4D1), after 6 weeks of nivolumab. The patients all showed relapse after autologous stem cell transplantation, while their brentuximab vedotin exposure varied. This CDR3 spans 15 amino acids. CDR1 is SNHLY, CDR2 FYNNEI, per germline. V gave up 4 bases and J gave up 2 bases, with 12 bases separating them. Study-level results: The CD4+ diversity rise by C4D1 was clearest in complete responders. Newly diagnosed patients had diversity similar to the baseline diversity of complete responders. Prior therapy or disease activity may underlie the repertoire differences, whose causes remain undefined.

TCRdb's table, derived via immunoSEQ multiplex PCR, lists solely in-frame clones and lacks some. The sample consists of about 21,000 clones, approximately 85% of them appearing once. A few counts support this clone. Antigen unknown. Sequencing used peripheral blood mononuclear cells (PBMCs), obtained before the fourth cycle of nivolumab. V and J are TRBV2 and TRBJ1-5, with D hard to call. The origin of this receptor is a human donor with classical Hodgkin lymphoma. The CDR3 DNA reads TGTGCCAGCAGTGTCGTACCACGTTGCAATCAGCCCCAGCATTTT. Translating gives CASSVVPRCNQPQHF.